Listed below are T cell receptor beta chains from one sample, sequenced in a study of control samples from healthy donors and cancer patients. TCRdb keeps only in-frame clones here, not all; method: immunoSEQ multiplex PCR. The sample carries some 67,000 clones, under 90% recorded once. Sequenced: PBMCs. All receptors derive from a man aged 60 to 69 with lung cancer. Both conserved end residues are part of each CDR3. A D gene is named only where the DNA matches it firmly. Not every row has a clone size; where given, it reads once, few, many or a size class.

clone size: once
J gene: TRBJ2-5
V gene: TRBV9
D gene: TRBD2
CDR3 protein: CASSVGDRGGGQETQYF
CDR3 DNA: TGTGCCAGCAGCGTAGGTGACCGGGGGGGCGGTCAAGAGACCCAGTACTTC

clone size: .
J gene: TRBJ1-2
V gene: TRBV7-2
D gene: .
CDR3 protein: CASSIRGINYGYTF
CDR3 DNA: TGTGCCAGCAGCATAAGGGGGATTAACTATGGCTACACCTTC

clone size: .
J gene: TRBJ1-3
V gene: TRBV9
D gene: TRBD1
CDR3 protein: CASSVGPTGDPNTIYF
CDR3 DNA: TGTGCCAGCAGCGTAGGGCCCACAGGGGATCCAAACACCATATATTTT

clone size: few
J gene: TRBJ1-4
V gene: TRBV5-6
D gene: .
CDR3 protein: CASSGQVVPGEKLFF
CDR3 DNA: TGTGCCAGCAGCGGACAAGTCGTCCCTGGGGAAAAACTGTTTTTT

clone size: .
J gene: TRBJ1-3
V gene: TRBV5-1
D gene: .
CDR3 protein: CASSSGRVSGNTIYF
CDR3 DNA: TGCGCCAGCAGCTCAGGTCGCGTTTCTGGAAACACCATATATTTT

clone size: few
J gene: TRBJ2-4
V gene: TRBV2
D gene: TRBD1
CDR3 protein: CASSEATGSDIQYF
CDR3 DNA: TGTGCCAGCAGTGAAGCGACAGGGTCGGACATTCAGTACTTC

clone size: .
J gene: TRBJ2-2
V gene: TRBV7-9
D gene: .
CDR3 protein: CATGRYPGVETGELFF
CDR3 DNA: TGTGCCACCGGGCGGTACCCAGGGGTCGAAACCGGGGAGCTGTTTTTT

clone size: .
J gene: TRBJ2-4
V gene: TRBV7-3
D gene: .
CDR3 protein: CASSLSLPAKNIQYF
CDR3 DNA: TGTGCCAGCAGCTTAAGTCTCCCAGCCAAAAACATTCAGTACTTC

clone size: .
J gene: TRBJ2-3
V gene: TRBV12-3/TRBV12-4
D gene: .
CDR3 protein: CASSLRADTQYF
CDR3 DNA: TGTGCCAGCAGTTTACGGGCAGATACGCAGTATTTT

clone size: .
J gene: TRBJ1-5
V gene: TRBV30
D gene: .
CDR3 protein: CAWSKRDSNQPQHF
CDR3 DNA: TGTGCCTGGAGTAAGAGGGATAGCAATCAGCCCCAGCATTTT

clone size: .
J gene: TRBJ1-1
V gene: TRBV5-1
D gene: .
CDR3 protein: CASGSPGRENTEAFF
CDR3 DNA: TGCGCCAGCGGTTCGCCGGGACGGGAGAACACTGAAGCTTTCTTT

clone size: .
J gene: TRBJ1-1
V gene: TRBV24-1
D gene: .
CDR3 protein: CATRERVDTEAFF
CDR3 DNA: TGTGCCACCCGTGAACGGGTGGACACTGAAGCTTTCTTT

clone size: .
J gene: TRBJ1-1
V gene: TRBV7-3
D gene: .
CDR3 protein: CASSFNAQGNTEAFF
CDR3 DNA: TGTGCCAGCAGCTTCAACGCCCAGGGGAACACTGAAGCTTTCTTT

clone size: once
J gene: TRBJ1-5
V gene: TRBV12-3/TRBV12-4
D gene: .
CDR3 protein: CASSFGGAQPQHF
CDR3 DNA: TGTGCCAGCAGTTTTGGGGGGGCTCAGCCCCAGCATTTT

clone size: .
J gene: TRBJ1-1
V gene: TRBV30
D gene: .
CDR3 protein: CAWRKQGQNTEAFF
CDR3 DNA: TGTGCCTGGAGGAAACAGGGCCAGAACACTGAAGCTTTCTTT

clone size: .
J gene: TRBJ1-1
V gene: TRBV12-3/TRBV12-4
D gene: .
CDR3 protein: CASSIETEAFF
CDR3 DNA: TGTGCCAGCAGTATCGAAACTGAAGCTTTCTTT